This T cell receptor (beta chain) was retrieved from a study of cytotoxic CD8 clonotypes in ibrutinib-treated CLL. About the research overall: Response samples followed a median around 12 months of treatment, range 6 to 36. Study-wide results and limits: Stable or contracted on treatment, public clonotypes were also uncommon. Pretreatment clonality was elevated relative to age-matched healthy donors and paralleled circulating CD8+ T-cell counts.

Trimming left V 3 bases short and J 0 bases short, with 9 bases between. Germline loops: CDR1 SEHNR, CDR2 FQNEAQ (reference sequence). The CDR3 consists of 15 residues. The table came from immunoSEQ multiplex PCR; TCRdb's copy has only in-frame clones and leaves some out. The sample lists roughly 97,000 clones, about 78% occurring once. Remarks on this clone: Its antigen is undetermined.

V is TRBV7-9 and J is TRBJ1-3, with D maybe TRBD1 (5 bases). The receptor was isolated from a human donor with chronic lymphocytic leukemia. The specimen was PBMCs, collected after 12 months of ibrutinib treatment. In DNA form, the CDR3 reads TGTGCCAGCAGCTTCGGGGACGGCTCTGGAAACACCATATATTTT. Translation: CASSFGDGSGNTIYF.